The source of this TCR beta chain is a study of beta chain features in type 1 diabetes. This clone was detected a few times. Its target is not known. Expressed TCRB transcripts were sequenced because the entire RNA isolate underwent reverse transcription. The data were produced by immunoSEQ multiplex PCR, yet TCRdb's version contains in-frame clones alone and is incomplete. Of more than 130,000 clones in the sample, 6.5% to 8.5% were seen once. Study-level points and caveats: When VDJ junctions were examined, type 1 diabetes patients showed fewer insertions and more deletions. Patients' naive, central memory and regulatory TCRB repertoires appeared more alike than those of healthy donors.

With V trimmed by 7 bases and J by 1 base, 11 bases remained unmatched. Germline V CDR1 and CDR2: LNHDA, SQIVND (reference sequence). This CDR3 has 16 amino acids. The genes are TRBV19 and TRBJ1-1, with 8 bases that match TRBD1. This sequence was found in a woman in her 30s in good health. Sequencing used central memory CD4+ T cells from blood. The CDR3 nucleotides are TGTGCCAGTAAAATCGGGACAGGCTTAGAGAACACTGAAGCTTTCTTT. Translating gives CASKIGTGLENTEAFF.